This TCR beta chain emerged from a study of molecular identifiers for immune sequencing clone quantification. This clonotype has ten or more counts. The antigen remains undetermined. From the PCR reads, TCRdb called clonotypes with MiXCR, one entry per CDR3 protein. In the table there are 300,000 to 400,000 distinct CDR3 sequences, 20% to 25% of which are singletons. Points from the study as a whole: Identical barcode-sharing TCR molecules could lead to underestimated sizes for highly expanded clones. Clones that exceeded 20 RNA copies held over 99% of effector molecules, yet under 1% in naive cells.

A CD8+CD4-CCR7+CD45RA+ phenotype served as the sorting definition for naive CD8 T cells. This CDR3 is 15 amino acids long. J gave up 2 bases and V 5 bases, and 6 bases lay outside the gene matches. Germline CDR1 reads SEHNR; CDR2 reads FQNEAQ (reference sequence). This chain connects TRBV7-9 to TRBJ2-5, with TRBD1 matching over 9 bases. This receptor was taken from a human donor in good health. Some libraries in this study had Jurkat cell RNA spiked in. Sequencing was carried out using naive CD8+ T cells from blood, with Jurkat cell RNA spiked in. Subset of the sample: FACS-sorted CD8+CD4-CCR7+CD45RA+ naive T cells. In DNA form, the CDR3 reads TGTGCCAGCAGCCCCGCGACAGGGGGGCAAGAGACCCAGTACTTC. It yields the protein CASSPATGGQETQYF.